The 18 T cell receptor beta chains listed next were all sequenced from one sample in a study of tumor-infiltrating lymphocytes in localized non-small cell lung cancer. Measured with immunoSEQ multiplex PCR; TCRdb has only the in-frame clones, and not every one. The sample includes approximately 24,000 clones, 50% to 70% of them seen just once. The sequencing sample was made of lung tumor tissue. The receptors were gathered from a human donor with non-small cell lung cancer.

A remark on this clone: At one end, the junction sequence differs from germline, possibly due to a read error. This chain joins TRBV5-6 and TRBJ2-3; TRBD2 matches 7 bases. The germline CDR1 and CDR2 sequences are SGHDT and YYEEEE. CDR3 size: 14 residues. The CDR3 loop reads CASRLATFTYTQYF. The DNA of the CDR3 is TGTGCCAGCAGACTAGCGACCTTCACATATACGCAGTATTTT.

CDR3 residues: CASSLDTMGGELFF. CDR3 nucleotide sequence: TGCGCCAGCAGCCTAGATACCATGGGCGGGGAGCTGTTTTTT. The chain employs TRBV5-1 and TRBJ2-2; D uncertain. Trimming removed 4 bases at V and 7 bases at J, with 14 bases between. Germline V CDR1 and CDR2: SGHRS, YFSETQ. The CDR3 spans 14 residues. Supplemented by reference TRBV5-1 and TRBJ2-2, the full variable domain reads KAGVTQTPRYLIKTRGQQVTLSCSPISGHRSVSWYQQTPGQGLQFLFEYFSETQRNKGNFPGRFSGRQFSNSRSEMNVSTLELGDSALYLCASSLDTMGGELFFGEGSRLTVL.

The rearrangement joins TRBV6-1 to TRBJ2-5, with a weak D call TRBD2 (6 bases). The CDR3 is 14 amino acids. Deletions cut 5 bases from V and 4 bases from J, with 14 bases between. The V gene's germline CDR1 is MNHNS and CDR2 SASEGT. CDR3 coding DNA: TGTGCCAGCAGTCCGACGGGAGTTTCAGAGACCCAGTACTTC. It specifies CASSPTGVSETQYF.

V and J are TRBV20-1 and TRBJ2-3; no firm D call. From germline, CDR1 is DFQATT and CDR2 SNEGSKA (reference sequence). The CDR3 contains 11 residues. V shed 5 bases and J shed 2 bases, with 5 bases lying between them. In DNA form, the CDR3 reads TGCAGTGCTTCCCCCACAGATACGCAGTATTTT. This translates into CSASPTDTQYF.

This chain links TRBV2 with TRBJ1-3; tentatively, D is TRBD1 (5 bases). V lost 7 bases, J lost 7 bases, and 26 bases lay in between. This CDR3 spans 17 amino acids. Germline V CDR1 and CDR2: SNHLY, FYNNEI. In DNA form, the CDR3 reads TGTGCCAGCACCCTGAGCACGGGGGGAGGCCGTGCTAACACCATATATTTT. It encodes CASTLSTGGGRANTIYF.

In this sample, this clone turned up a few times. The V call is TRBV7-3, the J call TRBJ2-1, with D perhaps matching TRBD1 (5 bases). The CDR3 totals 17 residues. Germline-derived CDR1 and CDR2 are SGHTA and FQGTGA. V gave up 4 bases and J gave up 5 bases, with 21 bases separating them. The CDR3 region has the DNA TGTGCCAGCAGCTCGGAACCTCGAGGCAGGGCCCACAATGAGCAGTTCTTC. Translating it yields CASSSEPRGRAHNEQFF.

The rearrangement joins TRBV28 to TRBJ2-5; D may correspond to TRBD1 or TRBD2 (6 bases each). The CDR3 is 16 amino acids. The germline V gene has CDR1 MDHEN and CDR2 SYDVKM. V lost 3 bases, J lost 2 bases, and 16 bases lay in between. This CDR3 reads CASSFGGSHLQETQYF. CDR3 sequence (DNA): TGTGCCAGCAGTTTCGGGGGCTCGCACCTTCAAGAGACCCAGTACTTC.

This clone was counted once. The chain joins TRBV9 to TRBJ2-7, with D possibly matching TRBD1 (6 bases). The germline gives CDR1 SGDLS, CDR2 YYNGEE. The CDR3 consists of 15 residues. With 0 bases removed from V and 4 bases from J, the gap between germline ends came to 14 bases. The CDR3 DNA reads as TGTGCCAGCAGCGTAGCAGGGGACGGTCTGTACGAGCAGTACTTC. This encodes CASSVAGDGLYEQYF.

This chain joins TRBV4-1 and TRBJ2-7, with TRBD1 matching over 10 bases. Germline values: CDR1 MGHRA, CDR2 YSYEKL. The CDR3 is 18 residues long. The ends lost 0 bases at V and 3 bases at J; junction bases unmatched: 11. The CDR3 coding sequence is TGCGCCAGCAGCCAAGAGGGACAGGGGAGAGGGTTCAGCTACGAGCAGTACTTC. The encoded protein is CASSQEGQGRGFSYEQYF.

The V gene is TRBV11-2, the J gene TRBJ2-7, with a tentative D call TRBD2 (6 bases). Between the trimmed V and J ends, which lost 5 bases and 3 bases, there was a span of 17 bases. CDR1 is SGHAT and CDR2 is FQNNGV in the germline V gene. The CDR3 loop spans 15 amino acids. CDR3 DNA: TGTGCCAGCAGCCCTGGGGGGAGTAAGAGCTACGAGCAGTACTTC. Its translation: CASSPGGSKSYEQYF.

The chain uses TRBV6-1 and TRBJ2-2; TRBD1 aligns across 8 bases. The V gene's germline CDR1 is MNHNS and CDR2 SASEGT. This CDR3 contains 14 residues. V shed 2 bases and J 6 bases; nucleotides not matched to a gene: 2. CDR3 nucleotide sequence: TGTGCCAGCAGTGAACAGGGGGCGCCCGGGGAGCTGTTTTTT. It codes for CASSEQGAPGELFF.

This chain joins TRBV27 and TRBJ2-4; possible D gene TRBD2, 5 bases. This CDR3 contains 18 residues. CDR1 and CDR2 (germline): MNHEY, SMNVEV (reference sequence). V lost 4 bases to trimming and J lost 1 base, with 20 bases between them. The CDR3 reads CASSSNRGSMGAKNIQYF. The CDR3 DNA reads as TGTGCCAGCAGTTCCAACCGAGGGAGCATGGGGGCCAAAAACATTCAGTACTTC.

V and J are TRBV2 and TRBJ1-1; 7 bases map to TRBD1. CDR1 is SNHLY, CDR2 FYNNEI, per germline. This CDR3 is 13 amino acids long. The V gene end was trimmed by 1 base and the J gene end by 9 bases; junction bases not matched to a gene: 5. CDR3 amino acids: CASSEDRGGKAFF. The CDR3 DNA is TGTGCCAGCAGTGAAGACAGGGGAGGGAAAGCTTTCTTT.

CDR3 in DNA: TGTGCCAGCAGTCCCGGGACGATTAATCAGCCCCAGCATTTT. As protein: CASSPGTINQPQHF. The rearrangement joins TRBV6-5 to TRBJ1-5; the D gene is possibly TRBD1 (5 bases). The CDR3 totals 14 residues. V was shortened by 5 bases and J by 4 bases, with 12 bases between the two germline ends. Germline CDR1 is MNHEY and CDR2 is SVGAGI.

This clone showed up just a few times. The V gene is TRBV28, the J gene TRBJ1-1; no definite D call. Trimming pared 5 bases from V and 0 bases from J, leaving 10 bases between. Per germline, CDR1 MDHEN and CDR2 SYDVKM. This CDR3 has 14 amino acids. CDR3 coding DNA: TGTGCCAGCAGTCCCGGATCCCTGAACACTGAAGCTTTCTTT. Its protein product is CASSPGSLNTEAFF.

J is TRBJ1-5 and V is TRBV28; D is perhaps TRBD1 (6 bases). Germline-derived CDR1 and CDR2 are MDHEN and SYDVKM. The CDR3 is 16 amino acids. V was pared by 3 bases and J by 2 bases, with 14 bases between. The CDR3 region is CASSFTQGRGNQPQHF. CDR3 coding DNA: TGTGCCAGCAGTTTCACACAGGGTCGGGGCAATCAGCCCCAGCATTTT.

The chain employs TRBV29-1 and TRBJ2-7, with D perhaps assigned TRBD1 or TRBD2 (6 bases each). There are 16 residues in the CDR3. Germline-derived CDR1 and CDR2 are SQVTM and ANQGSEA. V was shortened by 4 bases and J by 3 bases, with 22 bases between the two germline ends. In nucleotides, the CDR3 is TGCAGCGTTGGGGGGCCGGGGGACACCAGAAACTACGAGCAGTACTTC. Translation: CSVGGPGDTRNYEQYF.

This clone has a single count. The genes are TRBV5-1 and TRBJ1-4; a weak D match, TRBD1 (6 bases). This CDR3 region has 14 residues. CDR1 SGHRS and CDR2 YFSETQ come from the germline V gene. The V end was cut by 4 bases, the J end by 4 bases, with 11 bases between. The CDR3 spells CASSLRDNNEKLFF. The CDR3 region has the DNA TGCGCCAGCAGCCTCCGGGACAATAATGAAAAACTGTTTTTT.